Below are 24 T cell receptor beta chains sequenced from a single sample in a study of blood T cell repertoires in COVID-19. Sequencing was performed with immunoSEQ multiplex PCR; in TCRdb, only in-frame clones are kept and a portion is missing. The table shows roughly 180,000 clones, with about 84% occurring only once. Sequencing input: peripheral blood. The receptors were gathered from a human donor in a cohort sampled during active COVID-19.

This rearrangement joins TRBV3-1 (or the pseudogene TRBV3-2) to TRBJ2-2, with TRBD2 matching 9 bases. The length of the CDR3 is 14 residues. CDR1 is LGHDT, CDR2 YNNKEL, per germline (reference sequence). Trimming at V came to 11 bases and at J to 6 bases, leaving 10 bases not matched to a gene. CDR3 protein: CASQRGAGAGELFF. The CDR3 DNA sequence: TGTGCCTCCCAGCGGGGGGCCGGGGCCGGGGAGCTGTTTTTT.

The CDR3 loop reads CASSLVGDSHGLEAFF. The CDR3 DNA reads TGTGCCAGCAGCTTAGTGGGCGACAGCCATGGTCTTGAAGCTTTCTTT. The V gene is TRBV7-9, the J gene TRBJ1-1, with D perhaps TRBD1 (5 bases). CDR3 size: 16 residues. Between the trimmed V and J ends, which lost 1 base and 7 bases, there was a span of 19 bases. Germline assignment: CDR1 SEHNR and CDR2 FQNEAQ (reference sequence).

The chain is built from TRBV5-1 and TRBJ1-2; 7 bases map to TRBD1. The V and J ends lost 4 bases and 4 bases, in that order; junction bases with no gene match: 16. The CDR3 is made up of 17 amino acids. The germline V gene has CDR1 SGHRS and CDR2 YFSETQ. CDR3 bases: TGCGCCAGCAGCGCTTCAGGGGGAGAGCATTGGACCTATGGCTACACCTTC. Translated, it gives CASSASGGEHWTYGYTF.

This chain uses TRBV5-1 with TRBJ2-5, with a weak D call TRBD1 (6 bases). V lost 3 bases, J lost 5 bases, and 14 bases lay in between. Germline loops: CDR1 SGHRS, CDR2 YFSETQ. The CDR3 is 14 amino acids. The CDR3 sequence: CASSSQGWGETQYF. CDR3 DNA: TGCGCCAGCAGCTCACAGGGCTGGGGGGAGACCCAGTACTTC.

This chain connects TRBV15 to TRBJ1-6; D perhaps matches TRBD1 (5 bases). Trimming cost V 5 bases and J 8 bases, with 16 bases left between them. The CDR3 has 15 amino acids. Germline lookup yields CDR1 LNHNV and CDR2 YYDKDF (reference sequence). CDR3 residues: CATSSGRGLDSPLHF. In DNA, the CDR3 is TGTGCCACCAGCTCCGGGCGGGGGTTGGATTCACCCCTCCACTTT.

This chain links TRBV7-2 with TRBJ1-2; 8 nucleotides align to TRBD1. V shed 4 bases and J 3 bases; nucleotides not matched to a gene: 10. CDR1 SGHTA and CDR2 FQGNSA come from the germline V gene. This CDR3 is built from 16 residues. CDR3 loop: CASSSGGRGLDYGYTF. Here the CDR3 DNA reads TGTGCCAGCAGCTCGGGGGGCAGGGGGCTAGACTATGGCTACACCTTC.

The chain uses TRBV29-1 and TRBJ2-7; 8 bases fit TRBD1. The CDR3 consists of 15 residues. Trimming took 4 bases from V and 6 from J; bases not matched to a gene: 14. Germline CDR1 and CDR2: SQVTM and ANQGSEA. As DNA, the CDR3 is TGCAGCGTTGGCGGGACAGGATTACCCATGGGCGAGCAGTACTTC. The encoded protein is CSVGGTGLPMGEQYF.

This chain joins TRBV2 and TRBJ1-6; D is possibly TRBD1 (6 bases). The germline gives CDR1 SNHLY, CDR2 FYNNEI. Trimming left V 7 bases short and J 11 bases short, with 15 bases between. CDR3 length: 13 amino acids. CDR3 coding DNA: TGTGCCAGCATGGCGGGGGCCTTAGCACCCCTCCACTTT. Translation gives CASMAGALAPLHF.

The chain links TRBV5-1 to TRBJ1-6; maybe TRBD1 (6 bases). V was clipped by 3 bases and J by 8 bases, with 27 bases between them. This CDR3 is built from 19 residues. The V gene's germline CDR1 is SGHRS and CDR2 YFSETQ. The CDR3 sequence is CASSYDGMGASLRDSPLHF. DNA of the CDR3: TGCGCCAGCAGCTACGACGGGATGGGGGCCTCCCTGCGAGATTCACCCCTCCACTTT.

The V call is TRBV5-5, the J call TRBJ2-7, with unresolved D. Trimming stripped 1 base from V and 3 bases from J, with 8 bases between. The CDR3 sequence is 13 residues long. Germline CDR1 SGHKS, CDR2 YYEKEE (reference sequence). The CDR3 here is CASSLTAGYEQYF. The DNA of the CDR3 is TGTGCCAGCAGCTTGACGGCAGGCTACGAGCAGTACTTC.

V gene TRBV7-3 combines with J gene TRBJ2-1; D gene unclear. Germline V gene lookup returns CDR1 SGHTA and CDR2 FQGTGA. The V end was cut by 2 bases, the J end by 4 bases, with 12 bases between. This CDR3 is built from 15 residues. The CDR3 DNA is TGTGCCAGCAGCTTAGGAACGGAAGCGTACAATGAGCAGTTCTTC. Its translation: CASSLGTEAYNEQFF.

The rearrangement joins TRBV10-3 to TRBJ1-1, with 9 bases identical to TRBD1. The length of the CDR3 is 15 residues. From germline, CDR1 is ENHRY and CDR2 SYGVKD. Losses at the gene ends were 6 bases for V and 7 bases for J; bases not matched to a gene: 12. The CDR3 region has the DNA TGTGCCATCAGCGGCTCGGGACAGGGTTCGGGTGAAGCTTTCTTT. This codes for CAISGSGQGSGEAFF.

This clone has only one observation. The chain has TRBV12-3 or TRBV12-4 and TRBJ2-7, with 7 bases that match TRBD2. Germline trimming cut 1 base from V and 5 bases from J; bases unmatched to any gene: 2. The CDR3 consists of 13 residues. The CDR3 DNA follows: TGTGCCAGCAGTTTAGGGGGGGGAAACGAGCAGTACTTC. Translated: CASSLGGGNEQYF.

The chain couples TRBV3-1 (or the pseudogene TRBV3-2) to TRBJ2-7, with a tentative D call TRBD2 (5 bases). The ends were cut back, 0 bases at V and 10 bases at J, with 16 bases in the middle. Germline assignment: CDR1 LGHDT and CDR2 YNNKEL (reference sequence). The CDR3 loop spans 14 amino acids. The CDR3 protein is CASSQDISSAVQYF. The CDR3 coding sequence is TGTGCCAGCAGCCAAGATATCTCATCAGCGGTCCAGTACTTC.

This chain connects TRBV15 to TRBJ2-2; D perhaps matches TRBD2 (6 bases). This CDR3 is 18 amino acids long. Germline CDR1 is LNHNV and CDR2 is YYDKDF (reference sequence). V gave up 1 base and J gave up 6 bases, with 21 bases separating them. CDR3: CATSRVGRGMLVSGELFF. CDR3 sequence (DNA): TGTGCCACCAGCAGAGTGGGACGGGGGATGTTGGTTTCCGGGGAGCTGTTTTTT.

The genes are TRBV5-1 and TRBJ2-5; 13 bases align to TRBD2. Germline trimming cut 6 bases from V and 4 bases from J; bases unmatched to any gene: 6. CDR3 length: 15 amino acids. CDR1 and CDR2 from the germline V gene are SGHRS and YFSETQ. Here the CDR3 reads CASKTSGGVLETQYF. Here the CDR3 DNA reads TGCGCCAGCAAAACTAGCGGGGGGGTTTTAGAGACCCAGTACTTC. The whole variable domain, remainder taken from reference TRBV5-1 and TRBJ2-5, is KAGVTQTPRYLIKTRGQQVTLSCSPISGHRSVSWYQQTPGQGLQFLFEYFSETQRNKGNFPGRFSGRQFSNSRSEMNVSTLELGDSALYLCASKTSGGVLETQYFGPGTRLLVL.

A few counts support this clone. This CDR3 is CASSLGLDRGSGANVLTF. CDR3 DNA: TGTGCCAGCAGCTTAGGTCTGGACAGGGGCTCTGGGGCCAACGTCCTGACTTTC. This chain uses TRBV11-2 with TRBJ2-6; 9 nucleotides agree with TRBD1. Germline V CDR1 and CDR2: SGHAT, FQNNGV. This CDR3 region has 18 residues. Unmatched junction bases numbered 4, after V lost 1 base and J lost 0 bases.

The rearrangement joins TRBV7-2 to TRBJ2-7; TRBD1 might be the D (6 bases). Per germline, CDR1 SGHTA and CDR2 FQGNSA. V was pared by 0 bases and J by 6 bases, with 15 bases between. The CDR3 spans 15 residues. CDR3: CASSLAGAQSGEQYF. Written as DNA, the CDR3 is TGTGCCAGCAGCTTAGCGGGGGCCCAATCGGGCGAGCAGTACTTC.

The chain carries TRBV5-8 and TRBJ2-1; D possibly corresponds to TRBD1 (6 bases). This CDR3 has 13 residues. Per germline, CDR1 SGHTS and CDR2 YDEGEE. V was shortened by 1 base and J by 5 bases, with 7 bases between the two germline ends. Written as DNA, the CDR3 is TGTGCCAGCAGCTTGAACAGGGACAATGAGCAGTTCTTC. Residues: CASSLNRDNEQFF. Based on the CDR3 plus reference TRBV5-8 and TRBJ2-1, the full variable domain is EAGVTQSPTHLIKTRGQQATLRCSPISGHTSVYWYQQALGLGLQFLLWYDEGEERNRGNFPPRFSGRQFPNYSSELNVNALELEDSALYLCASSLNRDNEQFFGPGTRLTVL.

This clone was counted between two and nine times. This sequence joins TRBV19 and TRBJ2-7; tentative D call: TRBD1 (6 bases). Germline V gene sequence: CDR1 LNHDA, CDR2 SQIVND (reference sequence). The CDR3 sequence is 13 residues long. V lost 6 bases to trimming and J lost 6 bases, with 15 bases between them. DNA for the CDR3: TGTGCCAGTAGGATTAACAGGGACGGCGAGCAGTACTTC. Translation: CASRINRDGEQYF.

The CDR3 protein is CASRRRDRLEAFF. In nucleotides, the CDR3 is TGTGCCAGCAGGAGACGGGACAGGTTAGAAGCTTTCTTT. The V call is TRBV6-5, the J call TRBJ1-1; 8 bases align to TRBD1. The V and J ends lost 6 bases and 8 bases, in that order; junction bases with no gene match: 8. Looked up from germline, CDR1 is MNHEY and CDR2 is SVGAGI. This CDR3 has 13 residues.

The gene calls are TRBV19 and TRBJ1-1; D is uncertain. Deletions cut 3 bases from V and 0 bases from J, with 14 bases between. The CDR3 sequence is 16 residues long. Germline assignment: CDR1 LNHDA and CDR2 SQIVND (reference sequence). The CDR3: CASSMGGEGLNTEAFF. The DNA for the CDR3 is TGTGCCAGTAGTATGGGCGGGGAAGGCCTGAACACTGAAGCTTTCTTT. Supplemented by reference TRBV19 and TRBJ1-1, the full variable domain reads DGGITQSPKYLFRKEGQNVTLSCEQNLNHDAMYWYRQDPGQGLRLIYYSQIVNDFQKGDIAEGYSVSREKKESFPLTVTSAQKNPTAFYLCASSMGGEGLNTEAFFGQGTRLTVV.

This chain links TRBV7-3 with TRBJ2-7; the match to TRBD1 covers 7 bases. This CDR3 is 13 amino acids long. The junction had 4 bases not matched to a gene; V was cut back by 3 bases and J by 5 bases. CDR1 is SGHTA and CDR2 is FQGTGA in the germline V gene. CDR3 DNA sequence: TGTGCCAGCAGCTTGACAGGGAACCACGAGCAGTACTTC. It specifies CASSLTGNHEQYF.

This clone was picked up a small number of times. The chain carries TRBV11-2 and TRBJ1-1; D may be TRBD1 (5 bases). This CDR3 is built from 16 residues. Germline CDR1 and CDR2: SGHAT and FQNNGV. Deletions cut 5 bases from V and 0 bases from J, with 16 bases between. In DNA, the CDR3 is TGTGCCAGCAGCCCAGGGAGGGCCCCCATGAACACTGAAGCTTTCTTT. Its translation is CASSPGRAPMNTEAFF.